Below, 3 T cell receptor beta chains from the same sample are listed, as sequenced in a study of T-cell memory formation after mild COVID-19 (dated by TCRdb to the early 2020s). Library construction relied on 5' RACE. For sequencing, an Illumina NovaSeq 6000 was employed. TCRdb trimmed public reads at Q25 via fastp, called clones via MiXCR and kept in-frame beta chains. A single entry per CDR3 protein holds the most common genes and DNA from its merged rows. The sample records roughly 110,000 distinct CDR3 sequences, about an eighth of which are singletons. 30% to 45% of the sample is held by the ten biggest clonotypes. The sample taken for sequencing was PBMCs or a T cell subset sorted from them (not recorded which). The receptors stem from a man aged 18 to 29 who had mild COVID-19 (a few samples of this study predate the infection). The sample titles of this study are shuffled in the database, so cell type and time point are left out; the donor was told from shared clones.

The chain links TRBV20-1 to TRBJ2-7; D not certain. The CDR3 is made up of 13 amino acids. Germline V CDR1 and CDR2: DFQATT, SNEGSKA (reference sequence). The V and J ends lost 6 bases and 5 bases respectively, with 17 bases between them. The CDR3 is CSAKAPRFHEQYV. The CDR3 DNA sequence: TGCAGTGCCAAAGCCCCCAGATTCCACGAGCAGTACGTC.

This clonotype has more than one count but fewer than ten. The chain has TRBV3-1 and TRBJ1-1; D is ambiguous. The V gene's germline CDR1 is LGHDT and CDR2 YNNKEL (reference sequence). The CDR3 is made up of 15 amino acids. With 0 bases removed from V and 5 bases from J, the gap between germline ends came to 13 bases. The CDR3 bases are TGTGCCAGCAGCCAAGATATGTCAGGAAGGACTGAAGCTTTCTTT. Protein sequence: CASSQDMSGRTEAFF.

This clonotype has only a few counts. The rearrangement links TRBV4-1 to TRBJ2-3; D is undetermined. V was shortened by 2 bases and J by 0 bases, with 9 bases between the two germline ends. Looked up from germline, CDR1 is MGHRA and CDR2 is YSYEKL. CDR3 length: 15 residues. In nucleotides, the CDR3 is TGCGCCAGCAGCCAAACTGGTCCAAGCACAGATACGCAGTATTTT. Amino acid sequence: CASSQTGPSTDTQYF.